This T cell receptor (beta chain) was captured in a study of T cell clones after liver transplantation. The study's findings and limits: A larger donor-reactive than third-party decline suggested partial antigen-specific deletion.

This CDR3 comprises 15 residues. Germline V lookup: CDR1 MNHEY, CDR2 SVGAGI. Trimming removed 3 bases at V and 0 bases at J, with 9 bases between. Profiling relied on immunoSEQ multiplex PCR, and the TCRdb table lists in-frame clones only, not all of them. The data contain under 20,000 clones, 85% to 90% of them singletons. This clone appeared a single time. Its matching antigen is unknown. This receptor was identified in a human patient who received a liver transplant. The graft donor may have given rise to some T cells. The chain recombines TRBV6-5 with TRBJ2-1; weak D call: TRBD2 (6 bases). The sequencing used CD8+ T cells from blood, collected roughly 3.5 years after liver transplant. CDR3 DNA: TGTGCCAGCAGTTATGGGACTCCCTCCTACAATGAGCAGTTCTTC. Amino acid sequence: CASSYGTPSYNEQFF.